This passage covers 16 T cell receptor beta chains from one sample sequenced in a study of T cells in tuberculosis. As to time point: new active TB diagnosis, blood taken before or within 7 days of starting treatment. Here immunoSEQ multiplex PCR was the method, and the copy in TCRdb shows in-frame clones only, minus some. The table shows about 53,000 clones, with about 96% occurring only once. Sample: PBMCs, taken at tuberculosis diagnosis. The receptors originated from an adult with tuberculosis.

This chain uses TRBV10-3 with TRBJ2-3, with 9 bases identical to TRBD2. Germline V lookup: CDR1 ENHRY, CDR2 SYGVKD. Germline trimming cut 7 bases from V and 0 bases from J; bases unmatched to any gene: 2. The CDR3 sequence is 14 residues long. CDR3 region: CAINAGGSTDTQYF. DNA of the CDR3: TGTGCCATCAACGCGGGAGGGAGCACAGATACGCAGTATTTT.

The sample holds one count of this clone. The chain is built from TRBV30 and TRBJ1-1; D might be TRBD1 (6 bases). Looked up from germline, CDR1 is GTSNPN and CDR2 is SVGIG (reference sequence). The V gene lost 2 bases and the J gene lost 2 bases, with 15 bases spanning the gap. The CDR3 length is 15 residues. DNA of the CDR3: TGTGCCTGGAGTTCTATCAACAGGGCCAACACTGAAGCTTTCTTT. The encoded protein is CAWSSINRANTEAFF.

The chain combines TRBV19 with TRBJ2-2; TRBD2 matches at 7 bases. The CDR3 has 15 residues. V gave up 5 bases and J gave up 4 bases; unmatched junction bases: 7. The germline gives CDR1 LNHDA, CDR2 SQIVND (reference sequence). In DNA, the CDR3 is TGTGCCAGTAGTTTCGGGGGGAGCGGCACCGGGGAGCTGTTTTTT. Its translation is CASSFGGSGTGELFF.

The V call is TRBV13, the J call TRBJ1-2, with 8 bases matching TRBD1. Germline CDR1 is PRHDT and CDR2 is FYEKMQ (reference sequence). V shed 5 bases, J shed 6 bases, and the junction held 5 bases outside the gene matches. This CDR3 has 13 residues. CDR3 DNA sequence: TGTGCCAGCAGCCCCGGACAGGGCGATGGCTACACCTTC. Its protein product is CASSPGQGDGYTF.

The chain employs TRBV18 and TRBJ2-2, with 8 positions matching TRBD2. This CDR3 has 16 residues. CDR1 and CDR2 (germline): KGHSH, LQKENI. After removal of 3 bases from V and 2 bases from J, the junction contained 5 bases not matched to a gene. In DNA form, the CDR3 reads TGTGCCAGCTCACCTCGCCTAGCGGGCAACACCGGGGAGCTGTTTTTT. Translating it yields CASSPRLAGNTGELFF.

This rearrangement joins TRBV2 to TRBJ2-3; D not certain. The CDR3 spans 12 residues. From germline, CDR1 is SNHLY and CDR2 FYNNEI. V was pared by 2 bases and J by 11 bases, with 11 bases between. CDR3 sequence (DNA): TGTGCCAGCAGTGAACGCGAAAGAGTGCAGTATTTT. It codes for CASSERERVQYF.

The rearrangement joins TRBV5-6 to TRBJ2-5; D possibly corresponds to TRBD1 (6 bases). The CDR3 spans 13 residues. Germline CDR1 and CDR2: SGHDT and YYEEEE. The germline V and J ends were trimmed by 6 bases and 5 bases, with 14 bases remaining between them. CDR3 sequence (DNA): TGTGCCAGCAACCCACAGGGACGGGAGACCCAGTACTTC. This sequence encodes CASNPQGRETQYF. The complete variable domain, with remaining parts taken from reference TRBV5-6 and TRBJ2-5, reads DAGVTQSPTHLIKTRGQQVTLRCSPKSGHDTVSWYQQALGQGPQFIFQYYEEEERQRGNFPDRFSGHQFPNYSSELNVNALLLGDSALYLCASNPQGRETQYFGPGTRLLVL.

This chain connects TRBV6-5 to TRBJ2-1, with TRBD1 as a possible D gene (6 bases). Germline values: CDR1 MNHEY, CDR2 SVGAGI. Trimming removed 2 bases at V and 10 bases at J, with 6 bases between. This CDR3 comprises 11 residues. The CDR3 region has the DNA TGTGCCAGCAGTTACGGGACAGAGCAGTTCTTC. Translating it yields CASSYGTEQFF.

This clone was seen only once. The chain combines TRBV19 with TRBJ1-4, with D hard to call. The CDR3 is 14 amino acids. CDR1 and CDR2 from the germline V gene are LNHDA and SQIVND (reference sequence). V lost 4 bases and J 4 bases, leaving 10 bases between the germline ends. Written as DNA, the CDR3 is TGTGCCAGTAGTACCAGGCCCCGTAATGAAAAACTGTTTTTT. Translation: CASSTRPRNEKLFF.

The V call is TRBV9, the J call TRBJ1-1; D call uncertain. V was cut by 1 base and J by 2 bases, with 9 bases left in between. This CDR3 region has 14 residues. From germline, CDR1 is SGDLS and CDR2 YYNGEE. The CDR3 region has the DNA TGTGCCAGCAGCGTAAGTCCGGGTAACACTGAAGCTTTCTTT. Translation gives CASSVSPGNTEAFF.

About this clone: One end of the junction varies from germline; a read error may be responsible. This chain connects TRBV7-7 to TRBJ2-3, with D unresolved. The CDR3 runs to 13 residues. Germline assignment: CDR1 SSHAT and CDR2 FNYEAQ (reference sequence). The CDR3 spells CASSPRDTDTQYF. The CDR3 DNA sequence: TGTGCTAGCAGCCCCCGAGACACAGATACGCAGTATTTT.

The gene calls are TRBV19 and TRBJ2-2; the D gene is possibly TRBD2 (5 bases). Per germline, CDR1 LNHDA and CDR2 SQIVND (reference sequence). The length of the CDR3 is 13 residues. V lost 1 base, J lost 6 bases, and 6 bases lay in between. Written as DNA, the CDR3 is TGTGCCAGTAGTATAGTGGGAGCCGGGGAGCTGTTTTTT. Protein: CASSIVGAGELFF.

This chain links TRBV2 with TRBJ1-5; D might be TRBD1 (6 bases). CDR1 and CDR2 (germline): SNHLY, FYNNEI. The CDR3 is 13 residues long. The ends were cut back, 7 bases at V and 2 bases at J, with 9 bases in the middle. The CDR3 DNA sequence: TGTGCCAGCAACAGGGAACGCAATCAGCCCCAGCATTTT. It yields the protein CASNRERNQPQHF.

The V and J genes are TRBV9 and TRBJ2-5; D unresolved. Germline CDR1 is SGDLS and CDR2 is YYNGEE. V was trimmed by 1 base and J by 2 bases, leaving 12 bases between them. CDR3 length: 15 amino acids. The CDR3 is CASSVSSTSQETQYF. CDR3 DNA sequence: TGTGCCAGCAGCGTAAGTAGTACTTCACAAGAGACCCAGTACTTC. Drawing the rest from reference TRBV9 and TRBJ2-5, the complete variable domain is DSGVTQTPKHLITATGQRVTLRCSPRSGDLSVYWYQQSLDQGLQFLIQYYNGEERAKGNILERFSAQQFPDLHSELNLSSLELGDSALYFCASSVSSTSQETQYFGPGTRLLVL.

The V and J genes are TRBV5-1 and TRBJ1-6; 11 nucleotides agree with TRBD1. The CDR3 sequence is 15 residues long. The V and J ends lost 4 bases and 7 bases, in that order; junction bases with no gene match: 4. Germline V lookup: CDR1 SGHRS, CDR2 YFSETQ. The CDR3 sequence: CASSGGQGENSPLHF. CDR3 coding DNA: TGCGCCAGCAGCGGGGGACAGGGGGAAAATTCACCCCTCCACTTT.

The V gene is TRBV5-1, the J gene TRBJ2-2, with a possible D match to TRBD2 (6 bases). Germline-derived CDR1 and CDR2 are SGHRS and YFSETQ. V lost 4 bases to trimming and J lost 4 bases, with 14 bases between them. This CDR3 is 15 amino acids long. The CDR3 DNA reads TGCGCCAGCAGCCTTTCGGGAGAGTTCACCGGGGAGCTGTTTTTT. Its protein is CASSLSGEFTGELFF.